The 14 T cell receptor beta chains below were found in one sample sequenced in a study of response to subunit inactivated influenza vaccine. TCRdb reanalysed the RT-PCR reads using MiXCR and keeps one entry per CDR3 protein. Of roughly 160,000 distinct CDR3 sequences detected, about a tenth appear once; the ten largest clones hold 9.5% to 15%. The sequences come from non-naive T cells sorted from PBMCs, collected roughly 45 days after vaccination. The receptors originated from a man aged 50 to 60 who received an inactivated influenza vaccine.

This clonotype was detected a few times. The CDR3 sequence is CASSEASWVIDLYF. The CDR3 nucleotides are TGTGCCAGCAGTGAAGCCAGCTGGGTTATTGATTTGTACTTC. V and J are TRBV2 and TRBJ2-4, with D uncertain. The CDR3 runs to 14 residues. V lost 0 bases and J lost 15, with 18 bases in between. Looked up from germline, CDR1 is SNHLY and CDR2 is FYNNEI.

CDR3 residues: CASRHRQGAIEQFF. DNA of the CDR3: TGTGCCAGCAGGCATAGACAGGGGGCAATAGAGCAGTTCTTC. V gene TRBV7-9 combines with J gene TRBJ2-1; 10 bases align to TRBD1. V lost 6 bases, J lost 10 bases, and 9 bases stayed unmatched. Germline assignment: CDR1 SEHNR and CDR2 FQNEAQ (reference sequence). This CDR3 has 14 residues.

This chain uses TRBV4-2 with TRBJ2-2; 8 bases match TRBD1. There are 15 residues in the CDR3. Germline V gene data show CDR1 as LGHNA and CDR2 as YNFKEQ. Trimming removed 4 bases from V and 5 bases from J; junction bases left unmatched: 6. CDR3 DNA: TGTGCCAGCAGCCCAACAGGGGGTAGAACCGGGGAGCTGTTTTTT. It translates to CASSPTGGRTGELFF.

This clonotype was found a few times. The chain couples TRBV20-1 to TRBJ2-7; 9 bases line up with TRBD2. CDR1 is DFQATT, CDR2 SNEGSKA, per germline (reference sequence). The CDR3 totals 15 residues. Unmatched junction bases numbered 4, after V lost 0 bases and J lost 1 base. CDR3 nucleotide sequence: TGCAGTGCTAGAGAAAGAGCGGGAGGATCCTACGAGCAGTACTTC. Translation gives CSARERAGGSYEQYF.

This clonotype was detected only a few times. The rearrangement links TRBV5-1 to TRBJ2-7; possibly TRBD2 for D (7 bases). The CDR3 extends over 14 amino acids. Trimming took 4 bases from V and 2 from J, leaving 13 bases between them. Germline values: CDR1 SGHRS, CDR2 YFSETQ. Here the CDR3 reads CASSLGGRTYEQYF. The CDR3 DNA reads TGCGCCAGCAGCCTGGGGGGGCGTACCTACGAGCAGTACTTC.

This clonotype was seen ten or more times. The rearrangement uses TRBV4-3 and TRBJ2-3; D is perhaps TRBD2 (6 bases). The CDR3 consists of 17 residues. V was shortened by 0 bases and J by 1 base, with 14 bases between the two germline ends. CDR1 is LGHNA, CDR2 YSLEER, per germline. For the CDR3, the DNA is TGCGCCAGCAGCCAAGAGAGGAGGGCGGGTCGCACAGATACGCAGTATTTT. Translating gives CASSQERRAGRTDTQYF.

The chain is built from TRBV7-2 and TRBJ1-1, with TRBD1 matching 7 bases. The ends lost 1 base at V and 2 bases at J; junction bases unmatched: 10. The V gene's germline CDR1 is SGHTA and CDR2 FQGNSA. The CDR3 has 17 amino acids. The CDR3 coding sequence is TGTGCCAGCAGCTTAGGGCACACCCGACAGGGCAACACTGAAGCTTTCTTT. Amino acid sequence: CASSLGHTRQGNTEAFF.

V gene TRBV10-3 combines with J gene TRBJ1-4; possibly TRBD1 for D (5 bases). Trimming stripped 6 bases from V and 7 bases from J, with 15 bases between. This CDR3 has 14 residues. Per the germline V gene, CDR1 is ENHRY and CDR2 is SYGVKD. The CDR3 spells CAISREGLSEKLFF. For the CDR3, the DNA is TGTGCCATCAGCCGGGAGGGGCTCTCTGAAAAACTGTTTTTT.

This clonotype was seen many times. This chain joins TRBV20-1 and TRBJ2-7; tentatively, D is TRBD2 (6 bases). Trimming left V 3 bases short and J 4 bases short, with 19 bases between. Germline loops: CDR1 DFQATT, CDR2 SNEGSKA (reference sequence). This CDR3 spans 15 amino acids. The DNA of the CDR3 is TGCAGTGCTAGGAAGAGGAGGAGGGAAAAATACGAGCAGTACTTC. This translates into CSARKRRREKYEQYF.

The table lists this clonotype with many counts. V is TRBV12-3 or TRBV12-4 and J is TRBJ2-7; TRBD2 matches at 10 bases. The CDR3 totals 16 residues. The ends lost 2 bases at V and 3 bases at J; junction bases unmatched: 7. CDR3 region: CASSLRVAGGFYEQYF. The DNA of the CDR3 is TGTGCCAGCAGTTTACGGGTAGCGGGGGGTTTCTACGAGCAGTACTTC.

The rearrangement joins TRBV4-3 to TRBJ1-2, with D unresolved. Trimming cost V 0 bases and J 2 bases, with 4 bases left between them. CDR1 is LGHNA and CDR2 is YSLEER in the germline V gene. The CDR3 loop spans 13 amino acids. The CDR3 coding sequence is TGCGCCAGCAGCCAAGATCTGAACTATGGCTACACCTTC. Translation gives CASSQDLNYGYTF.

The rearrangement links TRBV18 to TRBJ2-5, with 9 bases aligning to TRBD2. Losses at the gene ends were 6 bases for V and 0 bases for J; bases not matched to a gene: 8. Germline values: CDR1 KGHSH, CDR2 LQKENI. The CDR3 has 16 residues. DNA for the CDR3: TGTGCCAGCTCTCCTTTTATAGCGGGGGACCAAGAGACCCAGTACTTC. It yields the protein CASSPFIAGDQETQYF.

This clonotype was detected a few times. The chain links TRBV3-1 to TRBJ2-3; unclear D gene. The length of the CDR3 is 16 residues. Germline assignment: CDR1 LGHDT and CDR2 YNNKEL (reference sequence). Trimming removed 0 bases from V and 0 bases from J, with 10 bases in between. In DNA, the CDR3 is TGTGCCAGCAGCCAAGACTGGGCCATGAGCACAGATACGCAGTATTTT. It translates to CASSQDWAMSTDTQYF.

CDR3: CASSLARTGQETQYF. CDR3 sequence (DNA): TGCGCCAGCAGCTTGGCCCGGACAGGCCAAGAGACCCAGTACTTC. The genes are TRBV5-1 and TRBJ2-5, with 7 bases fitting TRBD1. The trim removed 0 bases at V and 1 base at J, leaving 3 bases unmatched. The V gene's germline CDR1 is SGHRS and CDR2 YFSETQ. This CDR3 is 15 amino acids long.